The 8 T cell receptor beta chains below all came from one sample that was sequenced in a study of blood T cell repertoires in COVID-19. Profiling relied on immunoSEQ multiplex PCR, and the TCRdb table lists in-frame clones only, not all of them. The data contain roughly 250,000 clones, 70% to 85% of them seen just once; the ten biggest clones take up roughly 4.2%. The sample consisted of peripheral blood. These receptors were collected from a woman aged 40 to 50 with active or convalescent COVID-19.

The chain joins TRBV28 to TRBJ1-1; D ambiguous. Germline V gene lookup returns CDR1 MDHEN and CDR2 SYDVKM. This CDR3 has 14 amino acids. Trimming shortened V by 5 bases and J by 0 bases, and 10 bases separated the two germline ends. In nucleotides, the CDR3 is TGTGCCAGCAGTGAGCAGGCTTTGAACACTGAAGCTTTCTTT. Encoded protein: CASSEQALNTEAFF.

Here the CDR3 reads CASSFGGPGELFF. Written as DNA, the CDR3 is TGTGCCAGCAGCTTCGGGGGGCCCGGGGAGCTGTTTTTT. V usage is TRBV7-9 and J usage is TRBJ2-2; maybe TRBD2 (7 bases). Germline assignment: CDR1 SEHNR and CDR2 FQNEAQ (reference sequence). This CDR3 is 13 amino acids long. V lost 3 bases and J 6 bases, leaving 8 bases between the germline ends.

This clone was seen only once. The chain is built from TRBV4-2 and TRBJ1-1; D uncertain. Germline CDR1 and CDR2: LGHNA and YNFKEQ. The CDR3 extends over 11 amino acids. Trimming removed 3 bases at V and 4 bases at J, with 3 bases between. Here the CDR3 reads CASSQATEAFF. DNA of the CDR3: TGTGCCAGCAGCCAGGCCACTGAAGCTTTCTTT.

The gene calls are TRBV3-1 (or the pseudogene TRBV3-2) and TRBJ1-1, with D unclear. Trimming took 0 bases from V and 2 from J, leaving 19 bases between them. Germline CDR1 LGHDT, CDR2 YNNKEL (reference sequence). The CDR3 has 18 residues. CDR3 in amino acids: CASSQERVLAAFNTEAFF. CDR3 nucleotides: TGTGCCAGCAGCCAAGAGAGGGTGCTGGCAGCTTTTAACACTGAAGCTTTCTTT.

V and J are TRBV7-3 and TRBJ1-2; TRBD1 agrees at 9 bases. The V and J ends lost 4 bases and 8 bases, in that order; junction bases with no gene match: 2. Germline V gives CDR1 SGHTA, CDR2 FQGTGA. This CDR3 comprises 12 residues. The chain's CDR3 is CASSSDRGGYTF. CDR3 coding DNA: TGTGCCAGCAGCTCGGACAGGGGCGGCTACACCTTC.

The gene calls are TRBV14 and TRBJ2-5, with D uncertain. Per the germline V gene, CDR1 is SGHDN and CDR2 is FVKESK. V lost 7 bases to trimming and J lost 5 bases, with 11 bases between them. This CDR3 has 12 residues. The chain's CDR3 is CASNGFMETQYF. In nucleotides, the CDR3 is TGTGCCAGCAACGGGTTTATGGAGACCCAGTACTTC.

This sequence joins TRBV7-9 and TRBJ2-3; D is possibly TRBD2 (7 bases). Trimming pared 0 bases from V and 2 bases from J, leaving 12 bases between. This CDR3 is 16 amino acids long. Germline CDR1 and CDR2: SEHNR and FQNEAQ (reference sequence). CDR3 nucleotide sequence: TGTGCCAGCAGCTTAGCGGCGGGGGCCTTCACAGATACGCAGTATTTT. It translates to CASSLAAGAFTDTQYF.

This clone turned up a few times. The chain has TRBV2 and TRBJ2-3; 13 bases are shared with TRBD2. Germline V CDR1 and CDR2: SNHLY, FYNNEI. After removal of 2 bases from V and 4 bases from J, the junction contained 3 bases not matched to a gene. The CDR3 has 16 amino acids. CDR3 region: CASSETSGGAADTQYF. As DNA, the CDR3 is TGTGCCAGCAGTGAAACTAGCGGGGGGGCCGCAGATACGCAGTATTTT. Full variable domain (rest looked up from reference TRBV2 and TRBJ2-3): EPEVTQTPSHQVTQMGQEVILRCVPISNHLYFYWYRQILGQKVEFLVSFYNNEISEKSEIFDDQFSVERPDGSNFTLKIRSTKLEDSAMYFCASSETSGGAADTQYFGPGTRLTVL.